This is a list of T cell receptor beta chains from one sample in a study of response to subunit inactivated influenza vaccine. TCRdb analysed the RT-PCR reads with MiXCR anew, one entry per CDR3 protein. The sample contains under 950,000 distinct CDR3 sequences, 21% of which appear only once. The starting material was PBMCs from blood, obtained more than 4 days after vaccination. These TCRs come from a man aged 45 to 65 who received an inactivated influenza vaccine. The CDR3 runs from the conserved cysteine through the conserved F or W. The D gene is left open where the match is weak. For some rows the clone size is stated as once, few or many, or as a class when expanded; others skip it.

cdr3_aa	cdr3_nt	j_call	clone_size	v_call	d_call
CSVQSQGGTDTQYF	TGCAGCGTGCAATCACAGGGGGGCACAGATACGCAGTATTTT	TRBJ2-3	few	TRBV29-1	TRBD1
CSARDYEDGYTF	TGCAGTGCTAGGGATTATGAGGATGGCTACACCTTC	TRBJ1-2	few	TRBV20-1	.
CSASSGQGVVPDTQYF	TGCAGTGCTAGTTCAGGACAGGGAGTTGTCCCAGATACGCAGTATTTT	TRBJ2-3	few	TRBV20-1	TRBD1
CATSRGQLLSTDTQYF	TGTGCCACCAGCAGAGGTCAGCTCCTTAGCACAGATACGCAGTATTTT	TRBJ2-3	.	TRBV15	.
CASSPPVQGETQYF	TGTGCCAGCTCACCACCTGTTCAGGGGGAGACCCAGTACTTC	TRBJ2-5	.	TRBV18	.
CSARAPSGRASEADTQYF	TGCAGTGCTAGAGCCCCTAGCGGGAGGGCGTCAGAAGCAGATACGCAGTATTTT	TRBJ2-3	.	TRBV20-1	TRBD2
CSVGGGLAAYNEQFF	TGCAGCGTAGGAGGCGGACTAGCAGCGTACAATGAGCAGTTCTTC	TRBJ2-1	many	TRBV29-1	TRBD2
CASSSGSGSYTDTQYF	TGTGCCAGCAGCTCGGGGAGCGGCTCTTACACAGATACGCAGTATTTT	TRBJ2-3	.	TRBV7-7	.
CASRPRDGVYGYTF	TGTGCCAGCAGACCACGGGACGGTGTTTATGGCTACACCTTC	TRBJ1-2	few	TRBV5-5	.
CASSLALFPFGELFF	TGTGCCAGCAGCTTAGCGCTCTTCCCCTTCGGGGAGCTGTTTTTT	TRBJ2-2	few	TRBV7-9	.
CASSPTVHIFPQHF	TGCGCCAGCAGCCCGACAGTCCACATCTTTCCCCAGCATTTT	TRBJ1-5	few	TRBV4-1	.
CSASPGGSTDTQYF	TGCAGTGCTAGCCCCGGCGGGAGCACAGATACGCAGTATTTT	TRBJ2-3	few	TRBV20-1	.
CAISVEASNQPQHF	TGTGCCATCAGCGTGGAAGCGAGCAATCAGCCCCAGCATTTT	TRBJ1-5	few	TRBV10-3	.
CASNRGGRGSYEQYF	TGTGCCAGCAACCGAGGTGGCAGGGGCTCCTACGAGCAGTACTTC	TRBJ2-7	.	TRBV7-2	.
CASSLDDRTGTYEQYF	TGTGCCAGCAGTTTAGATGATCGGACAGGGACCTACGAGCAGTACTTC	TRBJ2-7	.	TRBV28	TRBD1
CASSTNPGQAETQYF	TGTGCCAGCAGTACGAACCCGGGACAGGCAGAGACCCAGTACTTC	TRBJ2-5	.	TRBV27	TRBD1
CASSLSEGGSYEQYF	TGCGCCAGCAGCCTTTCTGAGGGAGGGAGCTACGAGCAGTACTTC	TRBJ2-7	few	TRBV5-1	TRBD2
CSARLLSNHNEQFF	TGCAGTGCTAGACTGCTGTCCAACCACAATGAGCAGTTCTTC	TRBJ2-1	.	TRBV20-1	.
CASSLRHNTGELFF	TGTGCCAGCAGTTTAAGACACAACACCGGGGAGCTGTTTTTT	TRBJ2-2	.	TRBV27	.
CASSSRRTDTQYF	TGTGCCAGCAGCTCCCGCCGCACAGATACGCAGTATTTT	TRBJ2-3	many	TRBV6-5	.
CASSLGLAQETQYF	TGTGCCAGCAGCCTTGGACTAGCGCAAGAGACCCAGTACTTC	TRBJ2-5	many	TRBV7-9	TRBD2
CASSLESPDTQYF	TGTGCCAGCAGCTTAGAGTCCCCAGATACGCAGTATTTT	TRBJ2-3	many	TRBV11-2	.
CASSLPRLDLSTDTQYF	TGTGCCAGCAGTTTACCCCGACTGGATCTTAGCACAGATACGCAGTATTTT	TRBJ2-3	.	TRBV28	.
CSARDFQGSTGELFF	TGCAGTGCTAGAGATTTTCAGGGCAGCACCGGGGAGCTGTTTTTT	TRBJ2-2	few	TRBV20-1	.
CASSFSGGHPGYNEQFF	TGTGCCAGCAGCTTTAGCGGGGGGCACCCCGGGTACAATGAGCAGTTCTTC	TRBJ2-1	.	TRBV7-2	TRBD2
CASSLLSMGRRYEQYF	TGCGCCAGCAGCTTGTTGTCAATGGGACGGCGATACGAGCAGTACTTC	TRBJ2-7	few	TRBV5-1	.
CTKPGQTSTDTQYF	TGCACCAAACCCGGACAGACTAGCACAGATACGCAGTATTTT	TRBJ2-3	few	TRBV20-1	.
CASSLAGEGSYEQYF	TGTGCCAGCAGTTTGGCGGGAGAGGGGAGTTACGAGCAGTACTTC	TRBJ2-7	.	TRBV12-3/TRBV12-4	TRBD2
CASSPHRGLLINEQFF	TGTGCCAGCAGTCCCCACAGGGGGCTTTTAATCAATGAGCAGTTCTTC	TRBJ2-1	.	TRBV28	TRBD1
CATSSGTSTDTQYF	TGTGCCACCAGCTCCGGGACTAGCACAGATACGCAGTATTTT	TRBJ2-3	.	TRBV15	.
CAAQGANAEAFF	TGTGCCGCGCAGGGGGCGAATGCTGAAGCTTTCTTT	TRBJ1-1	few	TRBV7-9	TRBD1
CASSYGEVAAFF	TGTGCCAGCAGTTACGGCGAGGTAGCTGCTTTCTTT	TRBJ1-1	.	TRBV6-2/TRBV6-3	.
CSASRLQLSYNEQFF	TGCAGTGCTAGCCGACTACAACTCTCCTACAATGAGCAGTTCTTC	TRBJ2-1	few	TRBV20-1	.
CASSESGSRGTDTQYF	TGTGCCAGCAGTGAAAGTGGCAGTCGGGGGACAGATACGCAGTATTTT	TRBJ2-3	.	TRBV6-1	.
CASRRTGINTGELFF	TGCGCCAGCCGACGGACAGGGATAAACACCGGGGAGCTGTTTTTT	TRBJ2-2	.	TRBV5-1	TRBD1
CAWNPGQMPPNEQFF	TGTGCCTGGAACCCAGGACAGATGCCTCCCAATGAGCAGTTCTTC	TRBJ2-1	.	TRBV30	.
CSGRGGEQFF	TGCAGCGGCAGGGGTGGTGAGCAGTTCTTC	TRBJ2-1	many	TRBV29-1	.
CASSSTGAEAYNEQFF	TGCGCCAGCAGCTCCACGGGCGCGGAGGCATACAATGAGCAGTTCTTC	TRBJ2-1	few	TRBV5-1	.
CASAGTGVYNEQFF	TGTGCCAGTGCTGGGACAGGCGTCTACAATGAGCAGTTCTTC	TRBJ2-1	many	TRBV19	TRBD1
CASSLDRIGELFF	TGTGCCAGCAGCTTGGACAGAATCGGGGAGCTGTTTTTT	TRBJ2-2	.	TRBV5-4	.
CASSPQVLRVDNEQFF	TGTGCCAGCAGCCCCCAGGTCTTGCGGGTTGACAATGAGCAGTTCTTC	TRBJ2-1	.	TRBV7-2	.
CASSDPAGNQPQHF	TGTGCCAGCAGTGACCCTGCGGGCAATCAGCCCCAGCATTTT	TRBJ1-5	.	TRBV2	.
CASSFARGSYEQYF	TGTGCCAGCAGTTTTGCCAGGGGATCCTACGAGCAGTACTTC	TRBJ2-7	many	TRBV12-3/TRBV12-4	.
CASSLGPESYEQYF	TGTGCCAGCAGCTTGGGGCCGGAGTCCTACGAGCAGTACTTC	TRBJ2-7	.	TRBV5-8	.
CASSLDLTGVDEQYF	TGTGCCAGCAGCTTAGACTTGACAGGGGTCGACGAGCAGTACTTC	TRBJ2-7	.	TRBV11-2	TRBD1
CASSYTGTGSSYNSPLHF	TGTGCCAGCAGTTACACAGGGACAGGGAGCTCCTATAATTCACCCCTCCACTTT	TRBJ1-6	few	TRBV6-5	TRBD1
CASSYSRAGRELFF	TGTGCCAGCAGTTACTCCAGAGCAGGGAGGGAGCTGTTTTTT	TRBJ2-2	.	TRBV6-2/TRBV6-3	.
CATSRRQDDPQAFF	TGTGCCACCAGCAGAAGACAAGATGATCCCCAAGCTTTCTTT	TRBJ1-1	.	TRBV15	.